This T cell receptor (beta chain) was identified during a study of neurological immune-mediated disorders. TCRdb re-called the 5' RACE reads with MiXCR, one entry per CDR3 protein. Among about 18,000 distinct CDR3 sequences listed, about 11% were seen once. At least ten counts were recorded for this clonotype. The V segment lost 3 bases and the J segment 0 bases; nucleotides outside the gene matches: 3. From germline, CDR1 is SGHTA and CDR2 FQGNSA. CDR3 length equals 15 residues. Sequenced: CD8+ T cells from blood. This rearrangement joins TRBV7-2 to TRBJ2-7; 9 nucleotides match TRBD2. The clonotype comes from a woman aged 45 to 65 in good health. The CDR3 reads CASSFSGGSSYEQYF. The CDR3 DNA is TGTGCCAGCAGCTTTAGCGGGGGCAGCTCCTACGAGCAGTACTTC. Looking up the rest from reference TRBV7-2 and TRBJ2-7 gives the full variable domain: GAGVSQSPSNKVTEKGKDVELRCDPISGHTALYWYRQSLGQGLEFLIYFQGNSAPDKSGLPSDRFSAERTGGSVSTLTIQRTQQEDSAVYLCASSFSGGSSYEQYFGPGTRLTVT.